This TCR beta chain stems from a study of vaccination and CD4 T cells after COVID-19. Trimming at V came to 8 bases and at J to 2 bases, leaving 4 bases not matched to a gene. The length of the CDR3 is 14 residues. Germline lookup yields CDR1 SNHLY and CDR2 FYNNEI. The treatment denotes: approximately 9-day PBMC culture with coronavirus spike peptide pools or control peptides (ViraFEST assay). Cultures of PBMCs, some 2 million per well, were set up with about 10 IU/ml IL-2 and roughly 9 ug/ml peptide pools. The authors isolated CD4+ T cells by negative selection after more than nine days of culture. Regarding this clonotype: Its antigen is undetermined.

Cultured CD4+ T cells had their DNA profiled by the Oncomine TCR Beta short-read assay. TCRdb redid the calling of the PCR reads with MiXCR, one entry per CDR3 protein. The table lists some 23,000 distinct CDR3 sequences, 44% of them singletons. V usage is TRBV2 and J usage is TRBJ2-7, with 12 bases that match TRBD2. This TCR derives from a human donor who received a COVID-19 vaccine. The sequenced sample was CD4+ T cells from blood, cultured in vitro, obtained before SARS-CoV-2 vaccination. DNA for the CDR3: TGTGCCAGCCAACTAGCGGGGGGCCCCTACGAGCAGTACTTC. Translation gives CASQLAGGPYEQYF.